The present TCR beta chain was sequenced within a study of T cell responses to AZD1222 COVID-19 vaccine. Profiled with immunoSEQ multiplex PCR; TCRdb holds only in-frame clones, not every one. The sample includes approximately 70,000 clones, 75% to 85% seen only once; the top ten take about an eighth. The CDR3 is 15 amino acids. Germline V CDR1 and CDR2: SGHRS, YFSETQ. V was clipped by 2 bases and J by 2 bases; unmatched bases: 6. The sequence derives from an adult who received the AZD1222 COVID-19 vaccine. The rearrangement joins TRBV5-1 to TRBJ2-7; 8 bases line up with TRBD2. Sequencing used peripheral blood, obtained 28 days after the second AZD1222 dose. The CDR3 DNA is TGCGCCAGCAGCTTCTCTAGCGGGCAAACCTACGAGCAGTACTTC. It yields the protein CASSFSSGQTYEQYF.